This T cell receptor beta chain was sequenced in a study of blood T cell repertoires in COVID-19. Study-level information: Sources were T cells, B-cell-depleted T cells, or PBMCs; the material itself was cDNA or gDNA.

Generated by immunoSEQ multiplex PCR, the TCRdb table keeps only in-frame clones and is missing some. The sample has 300,000 to 350,000 clones; 80% to 95% are singletons. The CDR3 loop spans 15 amino acids. CDR1 MDHEN and CDR2 SYDVKM come from the germline V gene. Trimming left V 5 bases short and J 1 base short, with 13 bases between. The chain uses TRBV28 and TRBJ2-3, with D tentatively TRBD2 (5 bases). Sequencing was performed on peripheral blood. The source of this sequence is a woman in her 30s with COVID-19, enrolled during active disease. CDR3 region: CASSTRGGRTDTQYF. CDR3 DNA sequence: TGTGCCAGCAGTACCCGTGGAGGCCGCACAGATACGCAGTATTTT. Full variable domain (remainder filled in from reference TRBV28 and TRBJ2-3): DVKVTQSSRYLVKRTGEKVFLECVQDMDHENMFWYRQDPGLGLRLIYFSYDVKMKEKGDIPEGYSVSREKKERFSLILESASTNQTSMYLCASSTRGGRTDTQYFGPGTRLTVL.